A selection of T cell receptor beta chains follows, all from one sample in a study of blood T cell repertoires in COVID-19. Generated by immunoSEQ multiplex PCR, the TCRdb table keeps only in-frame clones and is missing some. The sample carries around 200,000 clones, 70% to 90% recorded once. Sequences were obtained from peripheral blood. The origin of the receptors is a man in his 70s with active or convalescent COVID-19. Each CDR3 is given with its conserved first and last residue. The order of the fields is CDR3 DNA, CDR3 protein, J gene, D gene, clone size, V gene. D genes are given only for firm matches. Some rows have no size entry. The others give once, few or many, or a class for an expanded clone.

CDR3 DNA: TGTGCCAGTACCCCTAAATCGACTTTGAACACTGAAGCTTTCTTT
CDR3 protein: CASTPKSTLNTEAFF
J gene: TRBJ1-1
D gene: .
clone size: .
V gene: TRBV19

CDR3 DNA: TGTGCCTGGAGTGTCCGCGGATATGGGGGGGGAGGGGAGCAGTACTTC
CDR3 protein: CAWSVRGYGGGGEQYF
J gene: TRBJ2-7
D gene: TRBD2
clone size: .
V gene: TRBV30

CDR3 DNA: TGTGCCAGCAGCTTCGGACAGGGGACCTACAATGAGCAGTTCTTC
CDR3 protein: CASSFGQGTYNEQFF
J gene: TRBJ2-1
D gene: TRBD1
clone size: .
V gene: TRBV7-8

CDR3 DNA: TGTGCCAGCAGTGACTTTCAGGGGAGTTATGGCTACACCTTC
CDR3 protein: CASSDFQGSYGYTF
J gene: TRBJ1-2
D gene: .
clone size: .
V gene: TRBV2

CDR3 DNA: TGTGCCAGCAGCTACGGGCCACGGGGGGAGCAGTACTTC
CDR3 protein: CASSYGPRGEQYF
J gene: TRBJ2-7
D gene: .
clone size: .
V gene: TRBV6-5

CDR3 DNA: TGTGCCAGCAGCCAGAACAGGGCCGGGGAGCTGTTTTTT
CDR3 protein: CASSQNRAGELFF
J gene: TRBJ2-2
D gene: .
clone size: .
V gene: TRBV3-1/TRBV3-2

CDR3 DNA: TGTGCCAGTAGTGTGAACAGGGGGACTGAAGCTTTCTTT
CDR3 protein: CASSVNRGTEAFF
J gene: TRBJ1-1
D gene: TRBD1
clone size: .
V gene: TRBV19

CDR3 DNA: TGTGCCAGCAGCGTAGAGAATATCCCTACGGGGCAGTACTTC
CDR3 protein: CASSVENIPTGQYF
J gene: TRBJ2-7
D gene: .
clone size: .
V gene: TRBV9

CDR3 DNA: TGTGCCAGCAGCTTAAGGCCTAGCGGGAGGTGGGAGACCCAGTACTTC
CDR3 protein: CASSLRPSGRWETQYF
J gene: TRBJ2-5
D gene: TRBD2
clone size: .
V gene: TRBV11-2

CDR3 DNA: TGTGCCAGCAGCGGACAGGGGGCGCTGGGCTACGAGCAGTACTTC
CDR3 protein: CASSGQGALGYEQYF
J gene: TRBJ2-7
D gene: TRBD1
clone size: .
V gene: TRBV6-6

CDR3 DNA: TGTGCCTGGAGCGCACCGTCTAGCGCTCAGGCAGATACGCAGTATTTT
CDR3 protein: CAWSAPSSAQADTQYF
J gene: TRBJ2-3
D gene: .
clone size: .
V gene: TRBV30

CDR3 DNA: TGTGCCAGTAGTATTGGGGCAGTCGCGAACACCGGGGAGCTGTTTTTT
CDR3 protein: CASSIGAVANTGELFF
J gene: TRBJ2-2
D gene: .
clone size: .
V gene: TRBV19

CDR3 DNA: TGTGCCAGCAGTTACAGGGCCTATAATTCACCCCTCCACTTT
CDR3 protein: CASSYRAYNSPLHF
J gene: TRBJ1-6
D gene: .
clone size: .
V gene: TRBV28

CDR3 DNA: TGTGCCAGCAGCAAAGAAACAGAGAGAACCTACAATGAGCAGTTCTTC
CDR3 protein: CASSKETERTYNEQFF
J gene: TRBJ2-1
D gene: .
clone size: few
V gene: TRBV21-1

CDR3 DNA: TGTGCCAGCAGAACGACAGGGATGAACACTGAAGCTTTCTTT
CDR3 protein: CASRTTGMNTEAFF
J gene: TRBJ1-1
D gene: TRBD1
clone size: .
V gene: TRBV6-6

CDR3 DNA: TGTGCCAGCAGCGTAGTGGCGGGAGAGCAGTTCTTC
CDR3 protein: CASSVVAGEQFF
J gene: TRBJ2-1
D gene: .
clone size: .
V gene: TRBV9

CDR3 DNA: TGTGCCAGCAGCTTAGCGGCGGCGACAGATACGCAGTATTTT
CDR3 protein: CASSLAAATDTQYF
J gene: TRBJ2-3
D gene: .
clone size: .
V gene: TRBV7-9

CDR3 DNA: TGTGCCAGCAGCCTACAGGGGCCTAGCACAGATACGCAGTATTTT
CDR3 protein: CASSLQGPSTDTQYF
J gene: TRBJ2-3
D gene: TRBD1
clone size: .
V gene: TRBV7-3

CDR3 DNA: TGTGCCAGCAGCCCGACTAGCGGGAGTAACGAGCAGTACTTC
CDR3 protein: CASSPTSGSNEQYF
J gene: TRBJ2-7
D gene: TRBD2
clone size: .
V gene: TRBV5-4

CDR3 DNA: TGTGCCAGTAGCAAGGACAGGGAGAATGAGCAGTTCTTC
CDR3 protein: CASSKDRENEQFF
J gene: TRBJ2-1
D gene: TRBD1
clone size: .
V gene: TRBV19

CDR3 DNA: TGTGCCACCAGCAGACTTAGCGGGAGGGCGTCGGTGGATGAGCAGTTCTTC
CDR3 protein: CATSRLSGRASVDEQFF
J gene: TRBJ2-1
D gene: TRBD2
clone size: .
V gene: TRBV15

CDR3 DNA: TGCGCCAGCAGTGGGCAGGGATCGGAGCCGACAGATACGCAGTATTTT
CDR3 protein: CASSGQGSEPTDTQYF
J gene: TRBJ2-3
D gene: .
clone size: .
V gene: TRBV10-1

CDR3 DNA: TGCAGCGTGGAACAGGGAGGTCAGCCCCAGCATTTT
CDR3 protein: CSVEQGGQPQHF
J gene: TRBJ1-5
D gene: .
clone size: .
V gene: TRBV29-1

CDR3 DNA: TGTGCCAGTAGTTTTCCAAACCGGGACTCCATCCACTTT
CDR3 protein: CASSFPNRDSIHF
J gene: TRBJ1-6
D gene: .
clone size: .
V gene: TRBV19

CDR3 DNA: TGTGCCACCAGCAGGCGGACCGGGACAGTCAATGAGCAGTTCTTC
CDR3 protein: CATSRRTGTVNEQFF
J gene: TRBJ2-1
D gene: TRBD1
clone size: .
V gene: TRBV15

CDR3 DNA: TGTGCCAGCAGCATTCCCGGGACAGTTGGCTATGGCTACACCTTC
CDR3 protein: CASSIPGTVGYGYTF
J gene: TRBJ1-2
D gene: TRBD1
clone size: once
V gene: TRBV7-2

CDR3 DNA: TGTGCCAGCAGTTTAGTAGTGAACACTGAAGCTTTCTTT
CDR3 protein: CASSLVVNTEAFF
J gene: TRBJ1-1
D gene: .
clone size: .
V gene: TRBV12-3/TRBV12-4

CDR3 DNA: TGTGCCAGCAGTCAGGACAGCAACTATGGCTACACCTTC
CDR3 protein: CASSQDSNYGYTF
J gene: TRBJ1-2
D gene: .
clone size: .
V gene: TRBV6-2/TRBV6-3

CDR3 DNA: TGCGCCAGCAGCTTGGGGACAGCCCATGAGACCCAGTACTTC
CDR3 protein: CASSLGTAHETQYF
J gene: TRBJ2-5
D gene: .
clone size: .
V gene: TRBV5-1

CDR3 DNA: TGTGCCAGCAGTTACTGGGGACAGGAATCCTATGGCTACACCTTC
CDR3 protein: CASSYWGQESYGYTF
J gene: TRBJ1-2
D gene: TRBD1
clone size: .
V gene: TRBV6-2/TRBV6-3

CDR3 DNA: TGTGCCAGCAGCACACCGGCAGGGAACAATGAGCAGTTCTTC
CDR3 protein: CASSTPAGNNEQFF
J gene: TRBJ2-1
D gene: .
clone size: .
V gene: TRBV9

CDR3 DNA: TGTGCCACCAGCAGAGATGAAGGGGGGGGCTGGTCACCCCTCCACTTT
CDR3 protein: CATSRDEGGGWSPLHF
J gene: TRBJ1-6
D gene: .
clone size: .
V gene: TRBV15

CDR3 DNA: TGTGCCAGCAGCACATTCCAGGGGTTGGAGACCCAGTACTTC
CDR3 protein: CASSTFQGLETQYF
J gene: TRBJ2-5
D gene: .
clone size: .
V gene: TRBV2

CDR3 DNA: TGTGCCAGCATATGGACAGGTCGACAAGAGACCCAGTACTTC
CDR3 protein: CASIWTGRQETQYF
J gene: TRBJ2-5
D gene: TRBD1
clone size: .
V gene: TRBV6-5

CDR3 DNA: TGTGCCAGCTCACCGGAGACAGTTGATGGCTACACCTTC
CDR3 protein: CASSPETVDGYTF
J gene: TRBJ1-2
D gene: .
clone size: few
V gene: TRBV18

CDR3 DNA: TGTGCCAGCTCACCATCTGGGGGGACTACCAAAAACATTCAGTACTTC
CDR3 protein: CASSPSGGTTKNIQYF
J gene: TRBJ2-4
D gene: TRBD2
clone size: once
V gene: TRBV18

CDR3 DNA: TGTGCCAGCAGCTCGTACTACGAGCAGTACTTC
CDR3 protein: CASSSYYEQYF
J gene: TRBJ2-7
D gene: .
clone size: .
V gene: TRBV11-1

CDR3 DNA: TGTGCCAGCAGTGGGACAGAAAGCGAGCAGTACTTC
CDR3 protein: CASSGTESEQYF
J gene: TRBJ2-7
D gene: .
clone size: .
V gene: TRBV2

CDR3 DNA: TGTGCCAGCAGCTTTGGGAGTTCCTACGAGCAGTACTTC
CDR3 protein: CASSFGSSYEQYF
J gene: TRBJ2-7
D gene: .
clone size: few
V gene: TRBV7-9

CDR3 DNA: TGCGCCAGCAGCTCCGGGGACCAAGAGACCCAGTACTTC
CDR3 protein: CASSSGDQETQYF
J gene: TRBJ2-5
D gene: .
clone size: .
V gene: TRBV4-3

CDR3 DNA: TGTGCCAGCTCATCATCCGGGACAGGGGATTTTTCAACTAATGAAAAACTGTTTTTT
CDR3 protein: CASSSSGTGDFSTNEKLFF
J gene: TRBJ1-4
D gene: TRBD1
clone size: .
V gene: TRBV18

CDR3 DNA: TGTGCCAGCAGCCGGACGGCGGGGGAAAAACTGTTTTTT
CDR3 protein: CASSRTAGEKLFF
J gene: TRBJ1-4
D gene: .
clone size: .
V gene: TRBV3-1/TRBV3-2

CDR3 DNA: TGTGCCAGCAGCCGGACTAGCGGGAGGTCCGGGGAGCTGTTTTTT
CDR3 protein: CASSRTSGRSGELFF
J gene: TRBJ2-2
D gene: TRBD2
clone size: .
V gene: TRBV3-1/TRBV3-2

CDR3 DNA: TGTGCCAGCAGCAACAGGGGGCCCACGAGCTCTGGGGCCAACGTCCTGACTTTC
CDR3 protein: CASSNRGPTSSGANVLTF
J gene: TRBJ2-6
D gene: TRBD1
clone size: .
V gene: TRBV6-2/TRBV6-3

CDR3 DNA: TGTGCCAGCAGTGAAGCTGGGACAGGGGGCTGGAAGACCCAGTACTTC
CDR3 protein: CASSEAGTGGWKTQYF
J gene: TRBJ2-5
D gene: TRBD1
clone size: .
V gene: TRBV6-1

CDR3 DNA: TGTGCCACCAGCAGGGGACTAGCGGGAGTTGAGCAGTTCTTC
CDR3 protein: CATSRGLAGVEQFF
J gene: TRBJ2-1
D gene: TRBD2
clone size: once
V gene: TRBV15

CDR3 DNA: TGTGCCAGCAGTTTTGTCCGGTACGAGCAGTACTTC
CDR3 protein: CASSFVRYEQYF
J gene: TRBJ2-7
D gene: .
clone size: .
V gene: TRBV12-3/TRBV12-4

CDR3 DNA: TGCAGCGTTGCCCGACAGGGACGCGAGACCCAGTACTTC
CDR3 protein: CSVARQGRETQYF
J gene: TRBJ2-5
D gene: TRBD1
clone size: few
V gene: TRBV29-1